This T cell receptor (beta chain) was found in a study of PD-L1 blockade in urothelial cancer. About the research overall: Male patients with bladder-origin urothelial cancer numbered about 90% of the roughly 29. Once treatment had started, blood was analyzed at 3 weeks (second dose) and again at 6 weeks. Counts from blood samples showed a median of 141,255 T cells.

Germline V lookup: CDR1 DFQATT, CDR2 SNEGSKA (reference sequence). J lost 11 bases, V lost 6 bases, and 9 bases had no gene match. The CDR3 totals 11 residues. The count of this clone is one. Stated time point: pretreatment peripheral blood. A total of 1 to 8 samples per patient were collected pretreatment and on-treatment. The assay was immunoSEQ multiplex PCR, and TCRdb's table has in-frame clones only and misses some. The sample carries about 43,000 clones, 80% recorded once. The V call is TRBV20-1, the J call TRBJ1-1; 7 nucleotides match TRBD1. The input for sequencing was PBMCs, taken around atezolizumab (anti-PD-L1) treatment. The clonotype was recovered from a man in his sixties with urothelial cancer. CDR3 DNA: TGCAGTGCGGGAACAGGGGCGACGGCTTTCTTT. The encoded protein is CSAGTGATAFF.